This is a list of T cell receptor beta chains from one sample in a study of post-analysis software for immune sequencing data. TCRdb recomputed calls from the PCR reads with MiXCR, one row per CDR3 protein. The table has over 700,000 distinct CDR3 sequences, about 32% seen once; the top ten hold 0.56%. Sequenced sample: blood. Every receptor here comes from a girl aged 5 to 17 with multiple sclerosis. The CDR3 runs from the conserved cysteine through the conserved F or W. Not every row has a clone size; where given, it reads once, few, many or a size class.

V,J,size,CDR3
TRBV5-1,TRBJ2-7,few,CASSIISGSAYEQYF
TRBV6-5,TRBJ2-3,few,CASRLARGPQYF
TRBV4-2,TRBJ1-4,-,CASVPNFGANEKLFF
TRBV29-1,TRBJ2-4,-,CSVEGRENIQYF
TRBV20-1,TRBJ2-1,-,CSASGGPIYNEQFF
TRBV6-5,TRBJ2-1,-,CASWNFRVPGEQFF
TRBV10-3,TRBJ2-2,-,CAIRLAGAGELFF
TRBV7-2,TRBJ2-1,few,CASSLVGSGYNEQFF
TRBV9,TRBJ1-2,few,CASGADGYTF
TRBV4-3,TRBJ2-3,many,CASSHGRVLAGADTQYF
TRBV9,TRBJ2-5,-,CASRPAGGSETQYF
TRBV29-1,TRBJ2-3,many,CSVEDRVTSGGPDTQYF
TRBV4-2,TRBJ2-5,-,CASSQDLTAQETQYF
TRBV12-5,TRBJ1-1,-,CASGSGLGSEAFF
TRBV20-1,TRBJ2-5,-,CSAHYAGQGARSPRVQYF
TRBV20-1,TRBJ2-1,-,CSASTGGSEQFF
TRBV7-6,TRBJ2-4,few,CASSPSDSVNIQYF
TRBV7-9,TRBJ1-1,-,CVSSFQMNTEAFF
TRBV29-1,TRBJ2-2,-,CSVTRQGWYTGELFF
TRBV7-2,TRBJ2-3,few,CASSLTGTTSTDTQYF
TRBV5-1,TRBJ1-2,-,CASSWTGENGYTF
TRBV15,TRBJ2-4,-,CATSITTKNIQYF
TRBV7-9,TRBJ2-3,once,CASSHTERTDTQYF
TRBV28,TRBJ2-7,-,CASSFLPGLAGGRSYEQYF
TRBV20-1,TRBJ2-3,few,CSANPGLFTDTQYF
TRBV7-2,TRBJ2-7,few,CASSSGTILSGEQYF
TRBV9,TRBJ1-5,-,CASSATDRGNQPQHF
TRBV15,TRBJ2-1,few,CATSRSLSGNEQFF
TRBV4-1,TRBJ1-2,-,CASSQAGYTMGGYGYTF
TRBV12-3/TRBV12-4,TRBJ2-5,-,CASSGLAGLLGQYF
TRBV24-1,TRBJ2-5,few,CATSDRQGMRETQYF
TRBV29-1,TRBJ2-7,few,CSVLGVFYERYF
TRBV28,TRBJ2-5,-,CASTAGTGRETQYF
TRBV7-2,TRBJ2-7,-,CASTATSGYSYEQYF
TRBV29-1,TRBJ2-2,-,CSVGTSGNTGELFF
TRBV29-1,TRBJ2-4,few,CSVAETGAKNIQYF
TRBV5-1,TRBJ2-3,-,CASSFADGHTQYF
TRBV24-1,TRBJ2-7,few,CATSGEGRGPGYEQYF
TRBV12-5,TRBJ2-3,-,CASGLERDTQYF
TRBV25-1,TRBJ2-5,-,CASSELGGKETQYF
TRBV20-1,-,few,CSASRGTQYF
TRBV20-1,TRBJ2-7,-,CSARDSGTSKSYEQYF
TRBV14,TRBJ2-1,few,CASSQVSLAGGLGYNEQFF
TRBV11-2,TRBJ2-1,-,CASSLGRVGNEQFF
TRBV7-9,TRBJ1-1,-,CASSPPWRPEAFF
TRBV5-1,TRBJ2-2,-,CASSLAGRGTGELFF
TRBV7-2,TRBJ2-3,few,CASSYPGLAYTDTQYF
TRBV28,TRBJ2-7,few,CASSLPGGAYEQYF
TRBV9,TRBJ2-3,-,CASSPLAGVHTDAQYF
TRBV5-1,TRBJ2-5,-,CASSLSPSGSKETQYF
TRBV3-1,-,few,CASSQHRGGTSGGQTQYF
TRBV28,TRBJ2-2,-,CASVALNTGELFF
TRBV24-1,TRBJ2-3,few,CATSDIAGVLTDTQYF
TRBV5-1,TRBJ2-5,-,CASSSTPEETQYF
TRBV13,TRBJ1-2,few,CASSGQGDGYTF